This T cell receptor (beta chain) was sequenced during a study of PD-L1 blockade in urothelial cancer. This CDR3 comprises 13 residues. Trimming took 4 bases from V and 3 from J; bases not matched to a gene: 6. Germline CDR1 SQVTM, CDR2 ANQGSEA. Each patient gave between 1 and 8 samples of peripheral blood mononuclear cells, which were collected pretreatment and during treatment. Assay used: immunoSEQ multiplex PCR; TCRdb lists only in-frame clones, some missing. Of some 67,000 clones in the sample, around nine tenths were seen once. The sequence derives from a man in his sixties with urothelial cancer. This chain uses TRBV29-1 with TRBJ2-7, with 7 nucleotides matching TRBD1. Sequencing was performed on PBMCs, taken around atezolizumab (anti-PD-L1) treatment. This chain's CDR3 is CSVAAYRGYEQYF. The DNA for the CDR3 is TGCAGCGTTGCAGCGTACAGGGGCTACGAGCAGTACTTC.